The 22 T cell receptor beta chains presented below share a single source sample, sequenced in a study of shared clonotypes between healthy human individuals. As defined, naive CD8 cells were CD45RO-negative and positively selected for CCR7, with terminally differentiated effector memory CD45RA+ cells excluded. Here immunoSEQ multiplex PCR was the method, and the copy in TCRdb shows in-frame clones only, minus some. The data show 1.5 million to 2.5 million clones, with less than 95% seen just once and less than 1.5% held by the top ten. The sequenced material came from naive CD8+ T cells sorted from blood. The receptor set was obtained from a man aged 18 to 30 in good health.

V usage is TRBV6-1 and J usage is TRBJ2-7; a weak D match, TRBD1 (6 bases). V was clipped by 1 base and J by 10 bases, with 8 bases between them. Germline V gene data show CDR1 as MNHNS and CDR2 as SASEGT. The CDR3 is 11 amino acids. This CDR3 is CASSEGGHQYF. In DNA form, the CDR3 reads TGTGCCAGCAGTGAAGGGGGGCATCAGTACTTC.

This clone has a single count. V is TRBV19 and J is TRBJ1-2; unclear D gene. This CDR3 has 15 residues. Trimming removed 3 bases at V and 4 bases at J, with 15 bases between. Looked up from germline, CDR1 is LNHDA and CDR2 is SQIVND (reference sequence). The CDR3 coding sequence is TGTGCCAGTAGTATTGGGGATCCCCCCATCTATGGCTACACCTTC. It is translated as CASSIGDPPIYGYTF.

The V and J genes are TRBV6-1 and TRBJ2-7; 11 bases are a match to TRBD1. This CDR3 has 15 residues. Trimming cost V 7 bases and J 3 bases; bases outside gene matches: 8. Germline V gene lookup returns CDR1 MNHNS and CDR2 SASEGT. The DNA for the CDR3 is TGTGCCAGCACCCCGAGGGGGACAGGGGGCTACGAGCAGTACTTC. This gives the protein CASTPRGTGGYEQYF.

This rearrangement joins TRBV13 to TRBJ2-5, with 12 bases that match TRBD2. With V trimmed by 3 bases and J by 5 bases, 1 base remained unmatched. This CDR3 is built from 14 residues. The germline CDR1 and CDR2 sequences are PRHDT and FYEKMQ (reference sequence). In nucleotides, the CDR3 is TGTGCCAGCAGCTTCGGGACTAGCGGGGAGACCCAGTACTTC. Its protein is CASSFGTSGETQYF. The variable domain in full, completed from reference TRBV13 and TRBJ2-5, reads AAGVIQSPRHLIKEKRETATLKCYPIPRHDTVYWYQQGPGQDPQFLISFYEKMQSDKGSIPDRFSAQQFSDYHSELNMSSLELGDSALYFCASSFGTSGETQYFGPGTRLLVL.

As for this clone: Different DNA sequences within this sample yield the same CDR3. The chain employs TRBV27 and TRBJ1-5; no clear D. V was pared by 2 bases and J by 2 bases, with 4 bases between. Germline loops: CDR1 MNHEY, CDR2 SMNVEV (reference sequence). CDR3 length equals 13 residues. Here the CDR3 DNA reads TGTGCCAGCAGTTTACTCGGCAATCAGCCCCAGCATTTT. The encoded protein is CASSLLGNQPQHF.

This chain uses TRBV4-1 with TRBJ1-6; D is unclear. V shed 8 bases and J shed 9 bases, with 8 bases lying between them. The CDR3 totals 11 residues. Germline V gene data show CDR1 as MGHRA and CDR2 as YSYEKL. The CDR3: CASGDSSPLHF. In DNA form, the CDR3 reads TGCGCCAGCGGGGATAGTTCACCCCTCCACTTT.

The chain is built from TRBV10-1 and TRBJ1-5; D unclear. V lost 7 bases and J 0 bases, leaving 19 bases between the germline ends. CDR1 and CDR2 (germline): WNHNN, SYGVQD (reference sequence). This CDR3 spans 17 amino acids. CDR3 region: CASKDIPGFLSNQPQHF. The DNA of the CDR3 is TGCGCCAGCAAAGACATCCCGGGATTCCTTAGCAATCAGCCCCAGCATTTT.

A note on this clone: The same CDR3 can be traced to other DNA sequences in this sample. V and J are TRBV28 and TRBJ2-5; possibly TRBD1 for D (6 bases). Germline V gene lookup returns CDR1 MDHEN and CDR2 SYDVKM. There are 13 residues in the CDR3. The V and J ends lost 3 bases and 3 bases respectively, with 8 bases between them. The CDR3 sequence: CASSLPGEETQYF. CDR3 in DNA: TGTGCCAGCAGTTTGCCAGGGGAAGAGACCCAGTACTTC.

V is TRBV13 and J is TRBJ1-5; 7 bases align to TRBD1. There are 16 residues in the CDR3. With V trimmed by 4 bases and J by 5 bases, 11 bases remained unmatched. Per germline, CDR1 PRHDT and CDR2 FYEKMQ (reference sequence). The CDR3 region is CASSSRREGAYQPQHF. In nucleotides, the CDR3 is TGTGCCAGCAGCTCGAGGAGGGAGGGGGCCTATCAGCCCCAGCATTTT.

This chain joins TRBV11-2 and TRBJ2-2, with D tentatively TRBD1 or TRBD2 (5 bases each). Trimming pared 7 bases from V and 3 bases from J, leaving 15 bases between. Germline CDR1 reads SGHAT; CDR2 reads FQNNGV. This CDR3 region has 15 residues. The CDR3 DNA reads as TGTGCCAGCACCGCAGAGGGGCCGGACACCGGGGAGCTGTTTTTT. The encoded protein is CASTAEGPDTGELFF.

This chain uses TRBV28 with TRBJ2-3, with TRBD1 matching 7 bases. Germline trimming cut 3 bases from V and 2 bases from J; bases unmatched to any gene: 5. This CDR3 has 15 amino acids. Germline values: CDR1 MDHEN, CDR2 SYDVKM. This CDR3 is CASSFVDRYTDTQYF. Written as DNA, the CDR3 is TGTGCCAGCAGTTTTGTGGACAGGTACACAGATACGCAGTATTTT. The variable domain in full, with the rest retrieved from reference TRBV28 and TRBJ2-3, is DVKVTQSSRYLVKRTGEKVFLECVQDMDHENMFWYRQDPGLGLRLIYFSYDVKMKEKGDIPEGYSVSREKKERFSLILESASTNQTSMYLCASSFVDRYTDTQYFGPGTRLTVL.

This chain connects TRBV30 to TRBJ2-1; no clear D gene. This CDR3 is built from 15 residues. CDR1 is GTSNPN and CDR2 is SVGIG in the germline V gene (reference sequence). Trimming pared 0 bases from V and 4 bases from J, leaving 13 bases between. The CDR3, as DNA: TGTGCCTGGAGTGTACAAGGAAGCAGTTACAATGAGCAGTTCTTC. It is translated as CAWSVQGSSYNEQFF.

CDR3 residues: CASSSPRGTEAFF. The CDR3 bases are TGCGCCAGCAGCAGTCCTCGGGGAACTGAAGCTTTCTTT. The chain links TRBV4-1 to TRBJ1-1; D call uncertain. V was shortened by 5 bases and J by 5 bases, with 12 bases between the two germline ends. Germline assignment: CDR1 MGHRA and CDR2 YSYEKL. The CDR3 covers 13 residues.

This chain connects TRBV19 to TRBJ2-3; 7 positions match TRBD2. Germline-derived CDR1 and CDR2 are LNHDA and SQIVND (reference sequence). The CDR3 length is 15 residues. The J segment lost 2 bases and the V segment lost 3 bases, leaving 5 bases of the junction unmatched. CDR3 amino acids: CASSMGGGFTDTQYF. The CDR3, as DNA: TGTGCCAGTAGTATGGGCGGGGGATTCACAGATACGCAGTATTTT.

The chain has TRBV30 and TRBJ2-7, with TRBD2 matching over 8 bases. The CDR3 extends over 15 amino acids. Germline loops: CDR1 GTSNPN, CDR2 SVGIG (reference sequence). Germline trimming cut 0 bases from V and 7 bases from J; bases unmatched to any gene: 11. Here the CDR3 reads CAWSVYPSGLEEQYF. The CDR3 bases are TGTGCCTGGAGTGTATACCCTAGCGGGCTGGAAGAGCAGTACTTC.

The V and J genes are TRBV6-5 and TRBJ2-5; 12 bases are a match to TRBD2. The CDR3 extends over 15 amino acids. Germline assignment: CDR1 MNHEY and CDR2 SVGAGI. V trimming: 7 bases; J trimming: 5 bases; junction bases outside the gene matches: 8. The DNA for the CDR3 is TGTGCCAGCACCCTACTAGCGGGAGGAATGGAGACCCAGTACTTC. Amino acid sequence: CASTLLAGGMETQYF.

V gene TRBV7-9 combines with J gene TRBJ2-1; tentatively, D is TRBD2 (6 bases). Germline V gene lookup returns CDR1 SEHNR and CDR2 FQNEAQ (reference sequence). There are 13 residues in the CDR3. V was clipped by 4 bases and J by 10 bases, with 14 bases between them. This chain's CDR3 is CASSSAPGAEQFF. The CDR3 region has the DNA TGTGCCAGCAGCTCAGCCCCGGGAGCCGAGCAGTTCTTC. The variable domain in full, completed from reference TRBV7-9 and TRBJ2-1, reads DTGVSQNPRHKITKRGQNVTFRCDPISEHNRLYWYRQTLGQGPEFLTYFQNEAQLEKSRLLSDRFSAERPKGSFSTLEIQRTEQGDSAMYLCASSSAPGAEQFFGPGTRLTVL.

Worth noting for this clone: This sequence may be a read error, since a much larger clone differs from it by one base. The identical CDR3 is also encoded by other nucleotide sequences in the sample. The chain employs TRBV5-1 and TRBJ1-1; D not certain. Per germline, CDR1 SGHRS and CDR2 YFSETQ. The CDR3 loop spans 13 amino acids. V lost 4 bases, J lost 0 bases, and 7 bases lay in between. The CDR3 loop is CASSPGMNTEAFF. The CDR3 DNA sequence: TGCGCCAGCAGCCCGGGAATGAACACTGAAGCTTTCTTT.

The chain uses TRBV28 and TRBJ1-2; D gene uncertain. V gave up 2 bases and J gave up 6 bases, with 10 bases separating them. Germline loops: CDR1 MDHEN, CDR2 SYDVKM. This CDR3 region has 13 residues. CDR3 DNA sequence: TGTGCCAGCAGTTTAAGCATTGGAAATGGCTACACCTTC. This sequence encodes CASSLSIGNGYTF.

This chain uses TRBV9 with TRBJ1-1; 9 bases are shared with TRBD1. V trimming: 3 bases; J trimming: 5 bases; junction bases outside the gene matches: 8. Germline CDR1 SGDLS, CDR2 YYNGEE. This CDR3 spans 15 amino acids. The CDR3 here is CASSDLTGGWTEAFF. CDR3 nucleotide sequence: TGTGCCAGCAGCGACCTGACAGGGGGTTGGACTGAAGCTTTCTTT.

The chain joins TRBV6-5 to TRBJ2-5; the D call may be TRBD1 or TRBD2 (5 bases each). CDR1 is MNHEY, CDR2 SVGAGI, per germline. The CDR3 contains 15 residues. V was cut by 6 bases and J by 4 bases, with 18 bases left in between. This CDR3 is CASSTLGGGGETQYF. CDR3 DNA sequence: TGTGCCAGCAGCACCCTAGGCGGTGGGGGAGAGACCCAGTACTTC.

The chain joins TRBV2 to TRBJ2-5; 14 bases match TRBD2. The CDR3 consists of 15 residues. The V and J ends lost 6 bases and 4 bases, in that order; junction bases with no gene match: 4. Per germline, CDR1 SNHLY and CDR2 FYNNEI. The CDR3 protein is CASSTTSGGAETQYF. CDR3 DNA sequence: TGTGCCAGCAGCACGACTAGCGGGGGGGCAGAGACCCAGTACTTC.